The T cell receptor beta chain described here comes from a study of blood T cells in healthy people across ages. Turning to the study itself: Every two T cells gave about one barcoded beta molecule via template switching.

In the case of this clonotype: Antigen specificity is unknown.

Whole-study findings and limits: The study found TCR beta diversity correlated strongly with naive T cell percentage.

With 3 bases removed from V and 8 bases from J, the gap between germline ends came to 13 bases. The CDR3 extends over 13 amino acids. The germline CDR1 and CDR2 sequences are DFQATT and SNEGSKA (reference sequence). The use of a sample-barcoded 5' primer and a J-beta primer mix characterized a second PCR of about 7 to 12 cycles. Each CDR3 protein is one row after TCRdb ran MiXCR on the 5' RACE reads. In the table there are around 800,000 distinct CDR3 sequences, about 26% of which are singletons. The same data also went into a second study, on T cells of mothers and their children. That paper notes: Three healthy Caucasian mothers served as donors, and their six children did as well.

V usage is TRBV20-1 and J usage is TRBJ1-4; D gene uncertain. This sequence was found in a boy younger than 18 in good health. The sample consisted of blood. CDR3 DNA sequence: TGCAGTGCTAGGCGAGGGTTTCGAGAAAAACTGTTTTTT. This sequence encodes CSARRGFREKLFF.